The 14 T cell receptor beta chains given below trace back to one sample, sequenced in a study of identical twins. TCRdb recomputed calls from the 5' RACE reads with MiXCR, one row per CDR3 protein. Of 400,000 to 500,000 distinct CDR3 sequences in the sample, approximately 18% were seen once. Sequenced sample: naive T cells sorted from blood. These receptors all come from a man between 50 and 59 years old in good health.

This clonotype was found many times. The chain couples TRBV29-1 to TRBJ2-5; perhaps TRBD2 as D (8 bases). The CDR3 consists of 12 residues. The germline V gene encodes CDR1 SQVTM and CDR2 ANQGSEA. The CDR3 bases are TGCACGGGGGGGGACAGCAAAGAGACCCAGTACTTC. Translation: CTGGDSKETQYF.

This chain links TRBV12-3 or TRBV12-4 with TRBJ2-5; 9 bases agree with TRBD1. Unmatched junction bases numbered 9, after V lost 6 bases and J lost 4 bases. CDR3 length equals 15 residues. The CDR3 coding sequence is TGTGCCAGCAGACGCCGACAGGGGGGATTAGAGACCCAGTACTTC. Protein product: CASRRRQGGLETQYF.

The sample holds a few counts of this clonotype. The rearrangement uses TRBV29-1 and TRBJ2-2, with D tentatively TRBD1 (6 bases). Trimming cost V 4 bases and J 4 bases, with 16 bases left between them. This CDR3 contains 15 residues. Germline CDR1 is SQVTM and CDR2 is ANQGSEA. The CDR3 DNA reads TGCAGCGTTGGGGGTTGGGCAGGGGCCACCGGGGAGCTGTTTTTT. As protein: CSVGGWAGATGELFF.

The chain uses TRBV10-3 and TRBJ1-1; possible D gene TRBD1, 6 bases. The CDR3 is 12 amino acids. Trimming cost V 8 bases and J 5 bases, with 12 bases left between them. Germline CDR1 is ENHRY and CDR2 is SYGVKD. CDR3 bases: TGTGCCATCCAGGGGAGTGGGACTGAAGCTTTCTTT. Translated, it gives CAIQGSGTEAFF.

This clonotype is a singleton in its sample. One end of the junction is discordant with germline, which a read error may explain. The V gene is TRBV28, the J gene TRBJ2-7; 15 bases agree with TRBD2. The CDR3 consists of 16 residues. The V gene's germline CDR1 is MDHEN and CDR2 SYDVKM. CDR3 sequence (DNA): TGTGCCGGCAGTGGACTAGCGGGAGGGCCGCCCTACGAGCAGTACTTC. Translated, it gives CAGSGLAGGPPYEQYF.

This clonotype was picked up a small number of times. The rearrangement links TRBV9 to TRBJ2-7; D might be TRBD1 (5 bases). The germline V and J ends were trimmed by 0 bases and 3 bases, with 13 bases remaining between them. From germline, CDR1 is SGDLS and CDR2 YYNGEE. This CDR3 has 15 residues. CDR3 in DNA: TGTGCCAGCAGCGTAGGGGTGGGGCGGATCTACGAGCAGTACTTC. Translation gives CASSVGVGRIYEQYF. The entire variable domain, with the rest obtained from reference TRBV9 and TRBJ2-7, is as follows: DSGVTQTPKHLITATGQRVTLRCSPRSGDLSVYWYQQSLDQGLQFLIQYYNGEERAKGNILERFSAQQFPDLHSELNLSSLELGDSALYFCASSVGVGRIYEQYFGPGTRLTVT.

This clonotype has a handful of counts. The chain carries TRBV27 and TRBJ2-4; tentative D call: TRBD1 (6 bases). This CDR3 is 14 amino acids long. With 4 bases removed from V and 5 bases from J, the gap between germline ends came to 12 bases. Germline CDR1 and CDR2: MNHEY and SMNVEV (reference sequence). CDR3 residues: CASSSWQGQNIQYF. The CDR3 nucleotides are TGTGCCAGCAGTTCCTGGCAGGGGCAAAACATTCAGTACTTC.

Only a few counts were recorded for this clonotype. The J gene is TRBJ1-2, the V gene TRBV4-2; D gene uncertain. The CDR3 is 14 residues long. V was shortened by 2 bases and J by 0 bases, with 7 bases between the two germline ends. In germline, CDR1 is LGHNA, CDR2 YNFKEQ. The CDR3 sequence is CASSQYGANYGYTF. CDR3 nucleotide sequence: TGTGCCAGCAGCCAATATGGAGCTAACTATGGCTACACCTTC.

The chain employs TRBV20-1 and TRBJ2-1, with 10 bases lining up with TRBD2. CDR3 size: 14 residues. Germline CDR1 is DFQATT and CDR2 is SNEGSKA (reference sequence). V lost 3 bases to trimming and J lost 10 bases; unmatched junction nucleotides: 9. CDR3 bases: TGCAGTGCTAGTAGCGGGAGGCTTACAATAGAGCAGTTCTTC. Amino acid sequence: CSASSGRLTIEQFF.

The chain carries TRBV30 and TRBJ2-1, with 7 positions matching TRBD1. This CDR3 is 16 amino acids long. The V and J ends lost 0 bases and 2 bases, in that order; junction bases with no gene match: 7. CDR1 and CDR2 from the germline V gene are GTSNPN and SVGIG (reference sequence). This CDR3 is CAWSVLWGTAYNEQFF. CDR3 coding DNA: TGTGCCTGGAGTGTACTTTGGGGGACAGCCTACAATGAGCAGTTCTTC.

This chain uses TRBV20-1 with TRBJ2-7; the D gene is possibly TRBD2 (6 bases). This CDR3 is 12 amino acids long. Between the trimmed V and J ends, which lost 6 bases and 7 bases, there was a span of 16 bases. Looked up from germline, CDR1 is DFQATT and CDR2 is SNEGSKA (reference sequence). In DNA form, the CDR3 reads TGCAGTGCCAAAGGCGGGGTTTGGGAGCAGTACTTC. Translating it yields CSAKGGVWEQYF.

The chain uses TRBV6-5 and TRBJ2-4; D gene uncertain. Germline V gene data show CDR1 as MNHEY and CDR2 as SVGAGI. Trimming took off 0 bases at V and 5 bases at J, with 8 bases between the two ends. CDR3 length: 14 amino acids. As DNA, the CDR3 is TGTGCCAGCAGTTACTCCCGCGGCCAAAACATTCAGTACTTC. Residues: CASSYSRGQNIQYF.

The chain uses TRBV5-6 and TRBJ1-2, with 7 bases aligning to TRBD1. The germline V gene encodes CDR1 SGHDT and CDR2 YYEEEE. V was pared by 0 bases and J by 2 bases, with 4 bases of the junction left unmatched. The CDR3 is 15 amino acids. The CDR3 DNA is TGTGCCAGCAGCTTGGTACAGGGGAGAAACTATGGCTACACCTTC. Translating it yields CASSLVQGRNYGYTF.

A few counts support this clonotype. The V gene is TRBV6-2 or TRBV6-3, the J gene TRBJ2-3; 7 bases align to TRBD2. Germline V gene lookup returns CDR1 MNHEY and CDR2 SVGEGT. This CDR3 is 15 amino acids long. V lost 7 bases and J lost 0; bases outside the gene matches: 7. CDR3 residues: CASILSGTSTDTQYF. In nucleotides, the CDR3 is TGTGCCAGCATCCTCAGCGGGACTAGCACAGATACGCAGTATTTT.